The rows below give T cell receptor beta chains drawn from one sample of a study of T-cell reconstitution after alpha-beta-depleted transplantation in children. TCRdb redid the calling of the PCR reads with MiXCR, one entry per CDR3 protein. This sample has about 340,000 distinct CDR3 sequences, with 13% found just once. The source was PBMCs, collected from the stem cell graft. The source of these receptors is a human donor who donated a stem cell graft to a child with Fanconi anemia. Each CDR3 is given with its conserved first and last residue. The D gene is left open where the match is weak. A row's size may be missing; if present it is once, few, many or a size class.

cdr3_nt cdr3_aa clone_size v_call d_call cdr3_length j_call
TGTGCCAGCAGTTCAGGGGGACCATTCAATCAGCCCCAGCATTTT CASSSGGPFNQPQHF few TRBV12-3/TRBV12-4 TRBD1 15 TRBJ1-5
TGTGCCAGCAGTGCACAGCGCTATGGCTACACCTTC CASSAQRYGYTF many TRBV2 NA 12 TRBJ1-2
TGTGCCAGCAGCTTCGGGGTAACCGGGGAGCTGTTTTTT CASSFGVTGELFF many TRBV9 NA 13 TRBJ2-2
TGCGCCAGCAGCTCGACATCGGACGGACGGTACGAGCAGTACTTC CASSSTSDGRYEQYF few TRBV5-1 NA 15 TRBJ2-7
TGCGCCAGCAGTGGGGACAGGGGCTTCCAAGAGACCCAGTACTTC CASSGDRGFQETQYF NA TRBV10-1 TRBD1 15 TRBJ2-5
TGTGCCAGTAGTATCCGGCCCGCGAACACCGGGGAGCTGTTTTTT CASSIRPANTGELFF many TRBV19 NA 15 TRBJ2-2
TGTGCCAGCGGCACCTCCTCGGGGTTAGGTACGCAGTATTTT CASGTSSGLGTQYF many TRBV6-1 NA 14 TRBJ2-3
TGTGCCAGCAGTTCGGACAGGGGGTCCTATCAGCCCCAGCATTTT CASSSDRGSYQPQHF NA TRBV12-3/TRBV12-4 TRBD1 15 TRBJ1-5
TGTGCCAGCAGAGCCACGGGACAGGGCCCCAATCAGCCCCAGCATTTT CASRATGQGPNQPQHF NA TRBV12-3/TRBV12-4 TRBD1 16 TRBJ1-5
TGCGCCAGCAGCACGTCGGGGGGGAACACTGAAGCTTTCTTT CASSTSGGNTEAFF NA TRBV5-1 NA 14 TRBJ1-1
TGTGCCAGCAGCTTAGCGAACGGGGGGCGCGACGAGCAGTACTTC CASSLANGGRDEQYF NA TRBV7-2 NA 15 TRBJ2-7